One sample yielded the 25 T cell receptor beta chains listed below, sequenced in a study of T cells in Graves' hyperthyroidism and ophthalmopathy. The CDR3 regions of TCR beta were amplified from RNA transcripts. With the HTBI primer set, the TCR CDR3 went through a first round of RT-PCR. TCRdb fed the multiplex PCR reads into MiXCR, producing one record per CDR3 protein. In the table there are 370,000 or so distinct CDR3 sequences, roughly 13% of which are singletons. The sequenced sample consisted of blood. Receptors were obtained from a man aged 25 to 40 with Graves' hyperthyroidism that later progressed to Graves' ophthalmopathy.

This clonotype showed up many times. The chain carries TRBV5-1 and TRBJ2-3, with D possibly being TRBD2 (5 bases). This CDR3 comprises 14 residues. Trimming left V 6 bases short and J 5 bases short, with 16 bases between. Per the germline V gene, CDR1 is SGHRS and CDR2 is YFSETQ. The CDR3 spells CASTLAAGGDTQYF. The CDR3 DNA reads TGCGCCAGCACCCTGGCGGCAGGAGGAGATACGCAGTATTTT.

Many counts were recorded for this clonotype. The CDR3 DNA reads TGCAGTGCTTCGACTAGCGGGGGCCCCTCCTACAATGAGCAGTTCTTC. Translation gives CSASTSGGPSYNEQFF. The chain combines TRBV20-1 with TRBJ2-1; TRBD2 agrees at 12 bases. Per the germline V gene, CDR1 is DFQATT and CDR2 is SNEGSKA (reference sequence). CDR3 length: 16 amino acids. J lost 0 bases, V lost 5 bases, and 5 bases had no gene match.

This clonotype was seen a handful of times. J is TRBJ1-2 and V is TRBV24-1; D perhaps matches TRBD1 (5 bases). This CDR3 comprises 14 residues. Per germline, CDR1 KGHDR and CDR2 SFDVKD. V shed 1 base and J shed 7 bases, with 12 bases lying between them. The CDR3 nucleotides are TGTGCCACCAGTGATTTCCCAGGGACTGGTGGCTACACCTTC. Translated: CATSDFPGTGGYTF.

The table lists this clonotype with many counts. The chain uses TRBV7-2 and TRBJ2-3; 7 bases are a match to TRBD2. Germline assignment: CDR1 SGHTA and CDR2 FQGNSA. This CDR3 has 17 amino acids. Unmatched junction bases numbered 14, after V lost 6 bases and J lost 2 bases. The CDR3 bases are TGTGCCAGCAGTCACTGGGGGGGACGACAGTTCACAGATACGCAGTATTTT. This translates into CASSHWGGRQFTDTQYF.

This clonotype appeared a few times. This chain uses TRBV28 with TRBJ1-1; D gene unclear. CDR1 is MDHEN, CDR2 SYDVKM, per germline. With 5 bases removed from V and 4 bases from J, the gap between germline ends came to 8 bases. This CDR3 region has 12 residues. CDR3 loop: CASSIRRTEAFF. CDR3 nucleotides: TGTGCCAGCAGTATCAGACGCACTGAAGCTTTCTTT.

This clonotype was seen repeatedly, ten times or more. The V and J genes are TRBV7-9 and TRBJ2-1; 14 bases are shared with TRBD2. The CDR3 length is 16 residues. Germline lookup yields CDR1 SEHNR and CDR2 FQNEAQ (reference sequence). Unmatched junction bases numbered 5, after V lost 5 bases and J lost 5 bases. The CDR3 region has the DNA TGTGCCAGCAGCGCCCGACTAGCGGGGGGGCACAATGAGCAGTTCTTC. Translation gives CASSARLAGGHNEQFF.

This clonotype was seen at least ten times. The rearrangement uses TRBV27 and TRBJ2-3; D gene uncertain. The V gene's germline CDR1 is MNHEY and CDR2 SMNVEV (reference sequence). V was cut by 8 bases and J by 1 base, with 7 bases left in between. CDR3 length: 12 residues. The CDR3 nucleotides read TGTGCCAGCGCCCGGGGCACAGATACGCAGTATTTT. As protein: CASARGTDTQYF.

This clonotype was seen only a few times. The CDR3 DNA sequence: TGTGCCAGCAGCGAACTAGCGGGGGGTGAGACCCAGTACTTC. Protein product: CASSELAGGETQYF. The J gene is TRBJ2-5, the V gene TRBV9; 12 nucleotides line up with TRBD2. CDR1 SGDLS and CDR2 YYNGEE come from the germline V gene. The CDR3 covers 14 residues. Trimming took 3 bases from V and 5 from J; bases not matched to a gene: 2.

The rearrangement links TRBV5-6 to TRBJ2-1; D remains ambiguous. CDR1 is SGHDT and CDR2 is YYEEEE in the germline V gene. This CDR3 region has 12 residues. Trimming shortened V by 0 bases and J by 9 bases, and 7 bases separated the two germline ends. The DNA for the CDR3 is TGTGCCAGCAGCTTGGATGTCGTTGAGCAGTTCTTC. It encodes CASSLDVVEQFF.

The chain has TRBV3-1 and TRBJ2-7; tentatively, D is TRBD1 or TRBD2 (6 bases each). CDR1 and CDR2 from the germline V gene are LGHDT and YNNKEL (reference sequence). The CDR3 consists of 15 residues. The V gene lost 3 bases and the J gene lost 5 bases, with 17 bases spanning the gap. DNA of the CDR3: TGTGCCAGCAGCCACGGGGGACATATGCTGGACGAGCAGTACTTC. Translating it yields CASSHGGHMLDEQYF.

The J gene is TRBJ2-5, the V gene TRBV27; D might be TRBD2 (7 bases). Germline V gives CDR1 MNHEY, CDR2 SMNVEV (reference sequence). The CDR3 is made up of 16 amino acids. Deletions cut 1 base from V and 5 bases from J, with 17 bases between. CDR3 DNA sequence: TGTGCCAGCAGTTTATGGTCCGGGGGGCGAAGGGAGACCCAGTACTTC. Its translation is CASSLWSGGRRETQYF.

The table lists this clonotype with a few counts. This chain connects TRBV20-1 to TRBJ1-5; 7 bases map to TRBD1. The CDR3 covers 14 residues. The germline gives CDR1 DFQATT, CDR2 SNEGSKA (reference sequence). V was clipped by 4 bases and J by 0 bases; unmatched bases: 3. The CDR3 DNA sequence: TGCAGTGCTAACAGGGGCTATAGCAATCAGCCCCAGCATTTT. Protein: CSANRGYSNQPQHF.

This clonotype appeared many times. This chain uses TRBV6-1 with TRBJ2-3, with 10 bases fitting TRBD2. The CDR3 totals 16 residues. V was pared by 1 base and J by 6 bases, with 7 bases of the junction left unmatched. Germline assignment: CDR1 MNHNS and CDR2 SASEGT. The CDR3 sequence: CASSEVQAGGRDTQYF. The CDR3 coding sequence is TGTGCCAGCAGTGAAGTACAAGCGGGGGGGCGTGATACGCAGTATTTT.

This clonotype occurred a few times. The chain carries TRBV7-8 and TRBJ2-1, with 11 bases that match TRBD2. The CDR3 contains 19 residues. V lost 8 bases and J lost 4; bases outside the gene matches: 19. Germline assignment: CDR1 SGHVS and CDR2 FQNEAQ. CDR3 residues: CASSPTAIGGTSGYNEQFF. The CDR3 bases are TGTGCCAGCTCACCGACGGCTATCGGCGGGACTAGCGGATACAATGAGCAGTTCTTC.

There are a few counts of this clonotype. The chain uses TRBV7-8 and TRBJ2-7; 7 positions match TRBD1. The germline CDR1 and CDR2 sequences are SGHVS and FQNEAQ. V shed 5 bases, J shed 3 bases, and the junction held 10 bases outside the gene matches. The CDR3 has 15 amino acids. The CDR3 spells CASSATGTAGYEQYF. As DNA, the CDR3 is TGTGCCAGCAGCGCGACCGGGACAGCTGGCTACGAGCAGTACTTC.

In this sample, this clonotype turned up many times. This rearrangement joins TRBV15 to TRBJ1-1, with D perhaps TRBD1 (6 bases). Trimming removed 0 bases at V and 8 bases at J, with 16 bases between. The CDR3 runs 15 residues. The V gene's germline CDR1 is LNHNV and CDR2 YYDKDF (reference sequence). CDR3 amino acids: CATSREQDSYLEAFF. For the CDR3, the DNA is TGTGCCACCAGCAGAGAACAGGACAGCTACCTAGAAGCTTTCTTT.

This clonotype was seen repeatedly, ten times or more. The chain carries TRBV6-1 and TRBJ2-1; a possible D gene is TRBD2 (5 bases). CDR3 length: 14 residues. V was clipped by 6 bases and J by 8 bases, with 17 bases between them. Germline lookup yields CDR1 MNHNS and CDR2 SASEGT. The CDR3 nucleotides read TGTGCCAGCAGCTTGGGTGAGGGTAGGCATGAGCAGTTCTTC. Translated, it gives CASSLGEGRHEQFF.

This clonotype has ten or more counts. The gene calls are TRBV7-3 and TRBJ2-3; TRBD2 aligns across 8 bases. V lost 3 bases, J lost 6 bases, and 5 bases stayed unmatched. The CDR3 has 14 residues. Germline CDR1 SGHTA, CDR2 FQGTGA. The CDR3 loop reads CASSLVAGIDTQYF. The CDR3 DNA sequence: TGTGCCAGCAGCTTGGTAGCGGGGATCGATACGCAGTATTTT.

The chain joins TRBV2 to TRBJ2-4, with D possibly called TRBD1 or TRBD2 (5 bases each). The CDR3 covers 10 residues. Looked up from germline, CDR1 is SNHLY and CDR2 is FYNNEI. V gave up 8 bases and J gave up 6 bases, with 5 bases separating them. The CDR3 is CASGGNIQYF. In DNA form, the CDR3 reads TGTGCCAGCGGGGGAAACATTCAGTACTTC.

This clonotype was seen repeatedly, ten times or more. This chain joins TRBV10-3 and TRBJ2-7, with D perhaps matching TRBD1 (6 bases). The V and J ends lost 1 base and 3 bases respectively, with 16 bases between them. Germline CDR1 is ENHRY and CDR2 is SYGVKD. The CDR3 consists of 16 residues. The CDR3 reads CAISEWTATDDYEQYF. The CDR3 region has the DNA TGTGCCATCAGTGAGTGGACAGCCACAGATGACTACGAGCAGTACTTC.

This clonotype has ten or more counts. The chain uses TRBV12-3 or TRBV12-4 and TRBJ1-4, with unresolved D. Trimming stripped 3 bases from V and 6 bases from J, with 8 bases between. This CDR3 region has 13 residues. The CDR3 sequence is CASSFDSYEKLFF. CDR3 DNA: TGTGCCAGCAGTTTTGACTCTTATGAAAAACTGTTTTTT.

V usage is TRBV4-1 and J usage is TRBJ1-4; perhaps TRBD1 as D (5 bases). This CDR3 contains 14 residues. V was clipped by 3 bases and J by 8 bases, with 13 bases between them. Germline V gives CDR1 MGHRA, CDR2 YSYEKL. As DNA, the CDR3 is TGCGCCAGCAGCCAGGACCCCGGGGGGGAAAAACTGTTTTTT. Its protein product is CASSQDPGGEKLFF.

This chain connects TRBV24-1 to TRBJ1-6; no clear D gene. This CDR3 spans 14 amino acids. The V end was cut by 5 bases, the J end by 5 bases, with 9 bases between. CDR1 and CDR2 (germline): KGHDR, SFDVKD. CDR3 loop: CATSGTANNSPLHF. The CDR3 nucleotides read TGTGCCACCAGTGGAACAGCCAATAATTCACCCCTCCACTTT.

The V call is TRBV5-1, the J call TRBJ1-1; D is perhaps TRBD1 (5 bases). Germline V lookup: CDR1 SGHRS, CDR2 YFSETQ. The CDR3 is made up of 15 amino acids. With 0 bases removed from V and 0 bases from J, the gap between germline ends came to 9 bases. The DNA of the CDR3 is TGCGCCAGCAGCTTGGCGGGGACGATGAACACTGAAGCTTTCTTT. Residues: CASSLAGTMNTEAFF.

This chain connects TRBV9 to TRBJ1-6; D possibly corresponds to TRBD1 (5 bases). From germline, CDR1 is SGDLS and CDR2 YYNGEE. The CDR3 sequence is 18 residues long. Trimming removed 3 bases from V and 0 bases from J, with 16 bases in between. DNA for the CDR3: TGTGCCAGCAGCGAAAAGACAGAGGATAGCTCCTATAATTCACCCCTCCACTTT. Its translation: CASSEKTEDSSYNSPLHF.